This TCR beta chain appears in the sequencing data of a study of CD8 T cells in ankylosing spondylitis. Study-wide findings and caveats: Blood from ankylosing spondylitis patients appeared to carry a characteristic roughly eight-variant TCR beta motif.

Notes on this clonotype: Its antigen remains unidentified.

By quantitative 5'-RACE with molecular barcodes, the TCR beta libraries were made. TCRdb analysed the 5' RACE reads with MiXCR anew, one entry per CDR3 protein. Of 330,000 or so distinct CDR3 sequences in the sample, 6.5% to 10% were seen once. The CDR3 sequence is 17 residues long. After removal of 6 bases from V and 6 bases from J, the junction contained 13 bases not matched to a gene. Germline CDR1 and CDR2: SGHTA and FQGTGA. The sequence was collected from a male donor with ankylosing spondylitis. J is TRBJ2-1 and V is TRBV7-3; 11 bases align to TRBD1. Sequenced input: blood, either unsorted or a sorted T cell fraction (not recorded which). Written as DNA, the CDR3 is TGTGCCAGCAGTCGCGGTCCCGGGACAGGGGGGCGCAATGAGCAGTTCTTC. Translating it yields CASSRGPGTGGRNEQFF.